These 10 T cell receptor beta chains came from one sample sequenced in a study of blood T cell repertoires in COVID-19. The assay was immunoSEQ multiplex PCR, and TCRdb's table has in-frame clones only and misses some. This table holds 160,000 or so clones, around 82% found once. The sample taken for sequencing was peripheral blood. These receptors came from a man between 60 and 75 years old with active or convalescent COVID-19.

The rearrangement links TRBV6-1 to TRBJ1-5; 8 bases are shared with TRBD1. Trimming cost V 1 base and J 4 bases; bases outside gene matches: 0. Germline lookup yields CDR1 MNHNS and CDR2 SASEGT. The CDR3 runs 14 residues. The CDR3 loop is CASSEGTGNQPQHF. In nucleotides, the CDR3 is TGTGCCAGCAGTGAAGGGACAGGGAATCAGCCCCAGCATTTT.

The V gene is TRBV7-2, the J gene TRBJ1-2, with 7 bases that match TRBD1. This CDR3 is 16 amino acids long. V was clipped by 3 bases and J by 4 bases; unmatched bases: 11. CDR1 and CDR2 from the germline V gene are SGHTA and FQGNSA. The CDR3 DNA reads TGTGCCAGCAGCTTCTACCTTCACGGGGACAGCTATGGCTACACCTTC. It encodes CASSFYLHGDSYGYTF.

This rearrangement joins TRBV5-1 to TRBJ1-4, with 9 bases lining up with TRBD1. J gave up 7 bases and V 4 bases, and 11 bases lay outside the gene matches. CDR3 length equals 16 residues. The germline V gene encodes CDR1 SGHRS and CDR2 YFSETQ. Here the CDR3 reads CASSIDTGGWGEKLFF. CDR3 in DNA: TGCGCCAGCAGCATCGATACAGGGGGCTGGGGTGAAAAACTGTTTTTT.

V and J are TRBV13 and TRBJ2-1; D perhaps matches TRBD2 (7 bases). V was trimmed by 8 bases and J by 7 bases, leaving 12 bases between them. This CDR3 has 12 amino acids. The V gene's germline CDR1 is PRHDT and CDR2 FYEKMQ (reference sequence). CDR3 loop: CASGGAGNEQFF. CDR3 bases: TGTGCCAGCGGGGGGGCAGGGAATGAGCAGTTCTTC. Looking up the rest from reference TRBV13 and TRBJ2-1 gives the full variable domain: AAGVIQSPRHLIKEKRETATLKCYPIPRHDTVYWYQQGPGQDPQFLISFYEKMQSDKGSIPDRFSAQQFSDYHSELNMSSLELGDSALYFCASGGAGNEQFFGPGTRLTVL.

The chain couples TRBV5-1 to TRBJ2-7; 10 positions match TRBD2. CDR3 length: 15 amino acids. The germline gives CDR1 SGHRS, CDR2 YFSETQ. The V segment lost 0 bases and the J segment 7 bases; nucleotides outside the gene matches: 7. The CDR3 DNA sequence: TGCGCCAGCAGCTTGGTGCACAGCGGGAGGGAGGAGCAGTACTTC. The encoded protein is CASSLVHSGREEQYF.

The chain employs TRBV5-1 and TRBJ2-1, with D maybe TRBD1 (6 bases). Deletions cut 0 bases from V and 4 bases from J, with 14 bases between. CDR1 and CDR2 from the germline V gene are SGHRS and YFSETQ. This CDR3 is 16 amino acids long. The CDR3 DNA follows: TGCGCCAGCAGCTTGGCCGGGGACACGGTATACAATGAGCAGTTCTTC. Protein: CASSLAGDTVYNEQFF.

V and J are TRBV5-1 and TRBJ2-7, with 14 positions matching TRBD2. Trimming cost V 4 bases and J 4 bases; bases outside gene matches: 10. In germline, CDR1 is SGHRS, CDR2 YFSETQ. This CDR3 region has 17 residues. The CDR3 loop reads CASSPPGLAGVAYEQYF. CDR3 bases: TGCGCCAGCAGCCCACCGGGACTAGCGGGAGTAGCTTACGAGCAGTACTTC.

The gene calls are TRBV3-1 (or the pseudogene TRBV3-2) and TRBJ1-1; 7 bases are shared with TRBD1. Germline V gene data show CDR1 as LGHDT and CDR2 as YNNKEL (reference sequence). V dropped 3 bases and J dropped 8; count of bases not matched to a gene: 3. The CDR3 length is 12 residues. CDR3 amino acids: CASSHPTGEAFF. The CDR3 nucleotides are TGTGCCAGCAGCCATCCGACAGGGGAAGCTTTCTTT.

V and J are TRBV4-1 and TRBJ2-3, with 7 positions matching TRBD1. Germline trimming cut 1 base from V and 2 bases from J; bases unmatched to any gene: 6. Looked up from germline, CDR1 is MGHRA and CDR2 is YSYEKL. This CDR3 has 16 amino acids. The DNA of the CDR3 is TGCGCCAGCAGCCAAGCCCCGGGACAGTTCACAGATACGCAGTATTTT. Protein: CASSQAPGQFTDTQYF.

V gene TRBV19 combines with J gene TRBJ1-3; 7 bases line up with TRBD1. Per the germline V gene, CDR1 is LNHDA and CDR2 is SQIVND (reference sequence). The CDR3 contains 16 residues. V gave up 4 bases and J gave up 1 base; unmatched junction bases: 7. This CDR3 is CASSNRQGYSGNTIYF. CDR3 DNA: TGTGCCAGTAGTAATAGACAGGGATATTCTGGAAACACCATATATTTT.